This T cell receptor (beta chain) was recorded in a study of human T cells and chemical hapten exposure (dated by TCRdb to the early 2020s). About the study as a whole: For sensitization, 2% DPC in acetone was applied to a 2 cm by 2 cm area of upper inner arm skin. The mostly female patient cohort included alopecia areata with under or over 50% scalp involvement, alopecia totalis and alopecia universalis. Patch testing on the upper back used Finn chambers containing 0.01% DPC, with scoring done after 6 days according to International Contact Dermatitis Research Group standards. Libraries were pooled for sequencing, and per-sample TCR yields varied mainly because of small differences in library volumes within the pool. Throughout the study period of about 22 weeks, patients also received therapeutic DPC doses to the scalp every week. Roughly 30 alopecia patients gave blood for TCR sequencing at one to four time points (pre-sensitization, 2, 6 and 24 weeks). Blood was sampled from patients pre-sensitization (week 0) and at 2, 6 and about 24 weeks after DPC sensitization. The study tracked peripheral blood TCR repertoire changes in vivo during primary and secondary sensitization to the hapten diphenylcyclopropenone (DPC) in alopecia patients. Results the study describes overall, beyond this receptor: The number of PT1 expanded TCRs positively correlated with patch test score, significant at thresholds 8, 16 and 32 but not 4. Repeated subsampling changed both the strength of the expansion versus patch-test correlation and the threshold at which the correlation became significant. Significantly more large CDR3 similarity clusters were formed by expanded TCRs than by pre-sensitization or healthy control sets, consistent with antigen-driven responses. The number of TCRs above 1 in 1000 frequency did not change with DPC sensitization; there was no evidence of global repertoire structure alterations. Alopecia, a presumed autoimmune disease, was present in all patients, so the immune response of the patients might differ from that of healthy individuals.

The CDR3 sequence holds 13 residues, the cysteine and phenylalanine included. The CDR3 DNA has 39 bases and is translated from base 1. Trimming costs V 4 bases and J 4 bases, and their ends lie 10 bases apart. CDR1 ENHRY and CDR2 SYGVKD are derived from the germline V gene. Comment on this clonotype: Its recognized antigen is unknown. Per-base qualities were not stored, and no clone one base away is much larger.

The library was generated by RACE. Sequencing took place on a NextSeq 500. During library preparation, unique molecular identifiers were attached to individual cDNA molecules so that TCRs could be counted in a quantitative, reproducible way. From each blood RNA sample, both TCR alpha and TCR beta chains were sequenced. As for the original processing: Samples had a median of approximately 96,000 TCRs, with a range from about 23,224 to 750,000. V, J and CDR3 annotation of the TCR reads was performed with the Decombinator software suite. Every sample was subsampled to the same number of TCRs (28,000) for the PS versus PT1 abundance plots. Expanded TCRs were defined as absent before sensitization and observed at least eight times at the 2-week time point. In TCRdb, the public reads were trimmed at Q25 with fastp and aligned with MiXCR, with productive beta chains retained. Rows matching on CDR3 protein sequence are summarized as one entry with the most common DNA and genes. The V and J calls, along with clone size, are taken from TCRdb and not from the paper's own processing. For this sample the table gives a few hundred thousand distinct CDR3 sequences, of which about 5.4% were detected only once. The ten largest account for about 7.7% of the sample.

This specimen's time point label, interpreted: pre-sensitization, week 0. The sample's treatment or condition, from its label and the paper: therapeutic diphenylcyclopropenone sensitization with weekly scalp DPC. At every patch-test visit, the blood draw took place before the patch test was put on. Eligible patients were aged 18 to 70, diagnosed with alopecia, deemed suitable for DPC therapy, and excluded if pregnant. Unfractionated whole blood was collected in Tempus Blood RNA tubes, and total RNA was extracted from that blood. The sequence joins TRBV10-3 to TRBJ1-1; 5 matching bases give a weak D call of TRBD1. The starting material was whole blood, obtained in connection with sensitization to the hapten diphenylcyclopropenone (DPC). The sequence was collected from a woman in her late teens or twenties with alopecia areata. Some clones in this sample may be carry-over from other donors' samples. In nucleotides, the sequence is TGTGCCATCAGTGGGCCCACAGGCACTGAAGCTTTCTTT. The resulting protein is CAISGPTGTEAFF.